This T cell receptor beta chain emerged from a study of OX40 agonist ivuxolimab in advanced cancers. Study conclusions and caveats: Clonal expansion by week 6 occurred in CD4+ and CD8+ blood T cells (at 0.1 to 3.0 mg/kg).

CDR3 length: 16 amino acids. The junction had 13 bases not matched to a gene; V was cut back by 7 bases and J by 8 bases. The V gene's germline CDR1 is SNHLY and CDR2 FYNNEI. This clone is a singleton in its sample. As yet, its antigen is unknown. The protocol was immunoSEQ multiplex PCR, while the TCRdb copy is restricted to in-frame clones and leaves out a portion. The profile covers roughly 48,000 clones, with roughly four fifths appearing a single time and 2% to 2.5% taken by the ten largest. The gene calls are TRBV2 and TRBJ2-1; 11 nucleotides line up with TRBD1. This material consisted of CD4+ or CD8+ T cells sorted from blood, taken in a trial of the OX40 agonist ivuxolimab. This TCR came from an adult with an advanced solid tumor such as melanoma, head and neck, liver or kidney cancer. For the CDR3, the DNA is TGTGCCAGCATAGGGTGGGGACAGGGGGTTGTTGATGAGCAGTTCTTC. Translation gives CASIGWGQGVVDEQFF. The full variable domain, rest sourced from reference TRBV2 and TRBJ2-1, is EPEVTQTPSHQVTQMGQEVILRCVPISNHLYFYWYRQILGQKVEFLVSFYNNEISEKSEIFDDQFSVERPDGSNFTLKIRSTKLEDSAMYFCASIGWGQGVVDEQFFGPGTRLTVL.